This T cell receptor beta chain originates from a study of OX40 agonist ivuxolimab in advanced cancers. At the level of the study: A partial response was reached by three patients: one with hepatocellular carcinoma and two with cutaneous melanoma.

The timepoints at which blood was sampled were baseline, cycle 4 day 1, and cycle 7 day 1. Here immunoSEQ multiplex PCR was the method, and the copy in TCRdb shows in-frame clones only, minus some. The sample has around 70,000 clones, less than 90% seen once. The table lists this clone with a few counts. The target antigen is unknown. Overall study results and limits: Certain nonresponding patients likewise had low normalized T-cell clonal expansion. CD4+ and CD8+ blood T cells expanded clonally by week 6 at 0.1 to 3.0 mg/kg.

The sample was CD4+ or CD8+ T cells sorted from blood, taken in a trial of the OX40 agonist ivuxolimab. This TCR came from an adult with an advanced solid tumor such as melanoma, head and neck, liver or kidney cancer.

In DNA, the CDR3 is TGTGCCAGTAAGGGGTTGGGAGGCGCCGGCACTGAAGCTTTCTTT. Translating it yields CASKGLGGAGTEAFF. This chain joins TRBV19 and TRBJ1-1; D is possibly TRBD1 (5 bases). Germline loops: CDR1 LNHDA, CDR2 SQIVND (reference sequence). CDR3 length: 15 amino acids. The germline V and J ends were trimmed by 7 bases and 4 bases, with 19 bases remaining between them.